This T cell receptor beta chain was sequenced in a study of regulatory T cells in long-lasting Graves disease. Arm-PCR of CDR3 regions and iRepertoire HTBI primers were used to build TCR beta libraries. Using its own MiXCR run on the multiplex PCR reads, TCRdb lists one record per CDR3 protein. The sample has about 460,000 distinct CDR3 sequences; about 14% are singletons. The CDR3 consists of 14 residues. Germline V lookup: CDR1 PRHDT, CDR2 FYEKMQ (reference sequence). Trimming cost V 5 bases and J 6 bases; bases outside gene matches: 5. Time point denoted: newly diagnosed GD, antithyroid drugs for less than 3 months. Isolated PBMC RNA provided the starting material for the TCR library. This clonotype was found a few times. The same data also contributed to another study, on T cells in Graves' hyperthyroidism and ophthalmopathy.

The sequence was obtained from a woman aged 50 to 60 with Graves disease. This chain connects TRBV13 to TRBJ2-4; 9 nucleotides align to TRBD2. The sample in question was peripheral blood mononuclear cells (PBMCs), obtained at new diagnosis, from a patient treated with antithyroid drugs. CDR3 residues: CASSQGLAINIQYF. DNA of the CDR3: TGTGCCAGCAGCCAAGGACTAGCGATAAACATTCAGTACTTC.